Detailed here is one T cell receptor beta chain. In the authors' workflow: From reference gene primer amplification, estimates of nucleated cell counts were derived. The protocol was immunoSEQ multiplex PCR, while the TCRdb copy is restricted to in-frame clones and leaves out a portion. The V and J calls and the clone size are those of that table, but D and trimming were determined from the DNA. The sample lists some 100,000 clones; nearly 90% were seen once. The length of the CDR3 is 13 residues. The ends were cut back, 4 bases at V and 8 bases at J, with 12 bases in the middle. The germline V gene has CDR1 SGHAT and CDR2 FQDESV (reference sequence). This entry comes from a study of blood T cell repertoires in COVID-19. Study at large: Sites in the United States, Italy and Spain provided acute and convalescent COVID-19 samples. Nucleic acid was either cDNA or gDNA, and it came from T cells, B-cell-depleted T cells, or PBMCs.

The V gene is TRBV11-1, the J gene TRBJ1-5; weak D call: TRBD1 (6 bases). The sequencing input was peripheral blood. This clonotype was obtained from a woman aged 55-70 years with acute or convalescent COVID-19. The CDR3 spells CASSWIEGEPQHF. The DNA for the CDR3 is TGTGCCAGCAGCTGGATTGAGGGGGAGCCCCAGCATTTT.